A single sample is the source of the 28 T cell receptor beta chains below, sequenced in a study of shared clonotypes between healthy human individuals. Clones were sequenced by immunoSEQ multiplex PCR, and TCRdb holds only the in-frame ones, with some missing. Counted here are some 2,000,000 clones, 85% to 95% occurring once; the ten biggest clones make up under 0.15%. Material: naive CD4+ T cells sorted from blood. Stated subset: CD45RA+ positively selected. The receptors were sampled from a man younger than 35 in good health.

The rearrangement joins TRBV9 to TRBJ1-6, with D tentatively TRBD1 (6 bases). The CDR3 is 16 amino acids. Trimming stripped 6 bases from V and 0 bases from J, with 13 bases between. Germline assignment: CDR1 SGDLS and CDR2 YYNGEE. This chain's CDR3 is CASTRDTSSYNSPLHF. The DNA for the CDR3 is TGTGCCAGCACCCGGGACACTAGCTCCTATAATTCACCCCTCCACTTT.

J is TRBJ1-1 and V is TRBV5-1; the match to TRBD1 covers 9 bases. Trimming at V came to 4 bases and at J to 3 bases, leaving 10 bases not matched to a gene. This CDR3 comprises 16 residues. Germline CDR1 is SGHRS and CDR2 is YFSETQ. CDR3 bases: TGCGCCAGCAGCGTACAGGGGGCTGAGTTGGACACTGAAGCTTTCTTT. It translates to CASSVQGAELDTEAFF.

This CDR3 reads CASSLGDPNSPLHF. The DNA of the CDR3 is TGTGCCAGCAGCTTAGGCGACCCTAATTCACCCCTCCACTTT. The chain combines TRBV7-8 with TRBJ1-6; D is unclear. The CDR3 has 14 residues. Trimming removed 1 base at V and 6 bases at J, with 7 bases between. Germline CDR1 is SGHVS and CDR2 is FQNEAQ.

J is TRBJ1-1 and V is TRBV11-2; 7 nucleotides match TRBD1. Germline CDR1 SGHAT, CDR2 FQNNGV. The CDR3 runs to 15 residues. The V segment lost 7 bases and the J segment 2 bases; nucleotides outside the gene matches: 10. The CDR3 nucleotides are TGTGCCAGCACCATGGACAGGATGGGTAACACTGAAGCTTTCTTT. Translation gives CASTMDRMGNTEAFF.

Concerning this clone: Other DNA variants within this sample encode the same CDR3. This sequence joins TRBV5-1 and TRBJ2-2; 7 bases agree with TRBD1. CDR1 is SGHRS, CDR2 YFSETQ, per germline. The CDR3 runs 15 residues. V lost 0 bases, J lost 3 bases, and 2 bases stayed unmatched. The CDR3 nucleotides are TGCGCCAGCAGCTTGGGACAGGGAGACACCGGGGAGCTGTTTTTT. Translating it yields CASSLGQGDTGELFF.

The V gene is TRBV10-3, the J gene TRBJ2-3; no clear D. Trimming cost V 6 bases and J 3 bases, with 7 bases left between them. Germline CDR1 is ENHRY and CDR2 is SYGVKD. The CDR3 is 12 amino acids. CDR3 residues: CAISPYTDTQYF. The CDR3 DNA sequence: TGTGCCATCAGCCCTTATACAGATACGCAGTATTTT.

This CDR3 reads CASSWDSQISTDTQYF. In DNA form, the CDR3 reads TGCGCCAGCAGCTGGGACAGTCAAATTAGCACAGATACGCAGTATTTT. The chain is built from TRBV5-1 and TRBJ2-3, with TRBD1 identical over 7 bases. Unmatched junction bases numbered 7, after V lost 3 bases and J lost 0 bases. The CDR3 runs to 16 residues. Germline values: CDR1 SGHRS, CDR2 YFSETQ.

The gene calls are TRBV28 and TRBJ2-1; 8 positions agree with TRBD1. The CDR3 spans 14 residues. The germline CDR1 and CDR2 sequences are MDHEN and SYDVKM. V lost 11 bases, J lost 4 bases, and 10 bases stayed unmatched. The CDR3 loop is CASTRDRTYNEQFF. The CDR3 DNA reads TGTGCCTCTACCCGGGACAGGACATACAATGAGCAGTTCTTC.

The V gene is TRBV7-4, the J gene TRBJ2-7; 14 positions match TRBD2. Germline-derived CDR1 and CDR2 are SGHVT and SQSDAQ. CDR3 length equals 15 residues. The junction had 2 bases not matched to a gene; V was cut back by 3 bases and J by 4 bases. In DNA, the CDR3 is TGTGCCAGCAGCTTGGGACTAGCGGGAGTTTACGAGCAGTACTTC. This gives the protein CASSLGLAGVYEQYF.

The J gene is TRBJ2-1, the V gene TRBV10-3, with 9 bases fitting TRBD2. The length of the CDR3 is 15 residues. Germline V lookup: CDR1 ENHRY, CDR2 SYGVKD. The V segment lost 0 bases and the J segment 6 bases; nucleotides outside the gene matches: 3. CDR3 DNA: TGTGCCATCAGTGAGTCATTGACTAGCGGCAATGAGCAGTTCTTC. Its protein product is CAISESLTSGNEQFF.

J is TRBJ2-1 and V is TRBV30; 9 nucleotides align to TRBD1. CDR1 GTSNPN and CDR2 SVGIG come from the germline V gene (reference sequence). V shed 0 bases and J 1 base; nucleotides not matched to a gene: 10. CDR3 length equals 18 residues. CDR3 in DNA: TGTGCCTGGAGTGTGTCCTGGGGGACAGGGACTTCCTACAATGAGCAGTTCTTC. Protein: CAWSVSWGTGTSYNEQFF.

The chain has TRBV28 and TRBJ1-2, with D tentatively TRBD1 (5 bases). The CDR3 contains 14 residues. Trimming stripped 6 bases from V and 4 bases from J, with 15 bases between. Germline V gives CDR1 MDHEN, CDR2 SYDVKM. Here the CDR3 reads CASSGTEGFYGYTF. The DNA of the CDR3 is TGTGCCAGCAGCGGGACGGAGGGATTCTATGGCTACACCTTC.

The V call is TRBV7-9, the J call TRBJ1-4; D is perhaps TRBD1 (6 bases). Germline V CDR1 and CDR2: SEHNR, FQNEAQ (reference sequence). V lost 1 base, J lost 7 bases, and 13 bases lay in between. This CDR3 is 15 amino acids long. CDR3: CASSLGGGGVEKLFF. CDR3 coding DNA: TGTGCCAGCAGCTTAGGTGGAGGGGGGGTTGAAAAACTGTTTTTT. Full variable domain (outside the CDR3, taken from reference TRBV7-9 and TRBJ1-4): DTGVSQNPRHKITKRGQNVTFRCDPISEHNRLYWYRQTLGQGPEFLTYFQNEAQLEKSRLLSDRFSAERPKGSFSTLEIQRTEQGDSAMYLCASSLGGGGVEKLFFGSGTQLSVL.

The DNA of the CDR3 is TGTGCCAGCAGCTATAGGGTTTATTGGGAGGCTGGGGCCAACGTCCTGACTTTC. It codes for CASSYRVYWEAGANVLTF. The chain is built from TRBV11-2 and TRBJ2-6; TRBD2 might be the D (6 bases). This CDR3 has 18 amino acids. V lost 4 bases to trimming and J lost 2 bases, with 18 bases between them. Germline V gene sequence: CDR1 SGHAT, CDR2 FQNNGV.

This clone has a single count. The same CDR3 is also encoded by other DNA sequences in this sample. V is TRBV6-5 and J is TRBJ2-2; TRBD1 aligns across 7 bases. Germline CDR1 MNHEY, CDR2 SVGAGI. Unmatched junction bases numbered 3, after V lost 5 bases and J lost 0 bases. The CDR3 runs 15 residues. The CDR3 region is CASSTGTANTGELFF. CDR3 bases: TGTGCCAGCAGTACCGGGACAGCGAACACCGGGGAGCTGTTTTTT.

The J gene is TRBJ2-1, the V gene TRBV7-9; D call uncertain. Per germline, CDR1 SEHNR and CDR2 FQNEAQ (reference sequence). The CDR3 totals 15 residues. V gave up 1 base and J gave up 6 bases, with 13 bases separating them. In nucleotides, the CDR3 is TGTGCCAGCAGCTTAGGGATGGGGATCAGCAATGAGCAGTTCTTC. Its protein product is CASSLGMGISNEQFF.

This clone appeared once. The junction and the germline gene differ at one end; a read error may be behind it. The V and J genes are TRBV10-3 and TRBJ2-6, with a weak D call TRBD1 (6 bases). Germline assignment: CDR1 ENHRY and CDR2 SYGVKD. There are 17 residues in the CDR3. DNA of the CDR3: TGTGCCATCAGTCAACAGGGCCCTTCCTCTGGGACCAACGTCCTGACTTTC. Translation: CAISQQGPSSGTNVLTF.

The chain employs TRBV10-3 and TRBJ1-2; 7 nucleotides align to TRBD1. The trim removed 5 bases at V and 8 bases at J, leaving 8 bases unmatched. Germline V gives CDR1 ENHRY, CDR2 SYGVKD. The CDR3 runs 13 residues. CDR3 amino acids: CAISIDREEGYTF. For the CDR3, the DNA is TGTGCCATCAGTATAGACAGGGAGGAAGGCTACACCTTC.

This clone appeared a few times. This sequence joins TRBV14 and TRBJ2-5; D is undetermined. Trimming took off 3 bases at V and 1 base at J, with 3 bases between the two ends. The CDR3 has 12 residues. Per the germline V gene, CDR1 is SGHDN and CDR2 is FVKESK. The CDR3 region is CASSQTQETQYF. The CDR3 coding sequence is TGTGCCAGCAGCCAGACCCAAGAGACCCAGTACTTC.

This clone came up once. The V call is TRBV6-5, the J call TRBJ2-1; weak D call: TRBD2 (5 bases). From germline, CDR1 is MNHEY and CDR2 SVGAGI. The ends were cut back, 8 bases at V and 5 bases at J, with 13 bases in the middle. The CDR3 covers 13 residues. In DNA form, the CDR3 reads TGTGCCAGCCGGGAAGGATCAAACAATGAGCAGTTCTTC. Protein product: CASREGSNNEQFF.

The rearrangement joins TRBV30 to TRBJ2-1; 13 nucleotides match TRBD2. Germline lookup yields CDR1 GTSNPN and CDR2 SVGIG (reference sequence). J was trimmed by 9 bases and V by 1 base; bases with no gene match: 6. The CDR3 is 15 amino acids. The CDR3 DNA follows: TGTGCCTGGAGTGAACTAGCGGGAGGGTTACCTGAGCAGTTCTTC. It is translated as CAWSELAGGLPEQFF.

The rearrangement links TRBV28 to TRBJ1-4, with D unresolved. V lost 4 bases and J lost 4, with 13 bases in between. The CDR3 has 15 amino acids. Germline V CDR1 and CDR2: MDHEN, SYDVKM. CDR3 loop: CASSSGWRGNEKLFF. The CDR3 nucleotides read TGTGCCAGCAGTTCGGGTTGGCGAGGTAATGAAAAACTGTTTTTT.

This clone has just one count. The chain combines TRBV27 with TRBJ2-7, with 11 positions matching TRBD2. V lost 8 bases and J lost 3; bases outside the gene matches: 9. The germline V gene encodes CDR1 MNHEY and CDR2 SMNVEV (reference sequence). The CDR3 has 15 residues. CDR3 protein: CASRRLAGGRYEQYF. The CDR3 bases are TGTGCCAGCCGCCGTCTAGCGGGGGGCCGCTACGAGCAGTACTTC.

This clone was recorded once. The same CDR3 arises from other DNA sequences in this sample as well. This chain connects TRBV4-3 to TRBJ2-3; TRBD2 agrees at 9 bases. Per germline, CDR1 LGHNA and CDR2 YSLEER. The CDR3 has 16 amino acids. With 1 base clipped from V and 4 bases from J, the junction kept 6 bases outside the gene matches. The CDR3 nucleotides read TGCGCCAGCAGCCAAGGTGGAGCGGGAGGTTCAGATACGCAGTATTTT. Its translation: CASSQGGAGGSDTQYF.

The genes are TRBV7-6 and TRBJ2-2, with no clear D. CDR1 and CDR2 (germline): SGHVS, FNYEAQ. CDR3 length: 14 amino acids. V was trimmed by 1 base and J by 6 bases, leaving 9 bases between them. CDR3 DNA sequence: TGTGCCAGCAGCTTAGAGGGCCCCGCCGGGGAGCTGTTTTTT. It specifies CASSLEGPAGELFF. The full variable domain, with the rest looked up from reference TRBV7-6 and TRBJ2-2, is GAGVSQSPRYKVTKRGQDVALRCDPISGHVSLYWYRQALGQGPEFLTYFNYEAQQDKSGLPNDRFSAERPEGSISTLTIQRTEQRDSAMYRCASSLEGPAGELFFGEGSRLTVL.

The chain is built from TRBV7-2 and TRBJ2-1, with a tentative D call TRBD1 (5 bases). Germline CDR1 reads SGHTA; CDR2 reads FQGNSA. V shed 3 bases and J shed 7 bases, with 19 bases lying between them. The CDR3 extends over 16 amino acids. CDR3 loop: CASSFVVGWAGNEQFF. The CDR3 DNA is TGTGCCAGCAGCTTTGTCGTCGGGTGGGCAGGGAATGAGCAGTTCTTC.

This chain connects TRBV27 to TRBJ2-7; D remains unclear. CDR3 size: 13 residues. Trimming stripped 5 bases from V and 6 bases from J, with 14 bases between. The V gene's germline CDR1 is MNHEY and CDR2 SMNVEV (reference sequence). Here the CDR3 reads CASSGLGALEQYF. DNA for the CDR3: TGTGCCAGCAGTGGCCTTGGAGCCCTCGAGCAGTACTTC.

In this sample, this clone turned up once. The chain employs TRBV27 and TRBJ2-7; 7 bases map to TRBD1. Germline trimming cut 6 bases from V and 5 bases from J; bases unmatched to any gene: 7. The germline V gene has CDR1 MNHEY and CDR2 SMNVEV (reference sequence). The CDR3 has 13 amino acids. Written as DNA, the CDR3 is TGTGCCAGCAGGTCGTACGGGACAGACGAGCAGTACTTC. Its translation is CASRSYGTDEQYF.